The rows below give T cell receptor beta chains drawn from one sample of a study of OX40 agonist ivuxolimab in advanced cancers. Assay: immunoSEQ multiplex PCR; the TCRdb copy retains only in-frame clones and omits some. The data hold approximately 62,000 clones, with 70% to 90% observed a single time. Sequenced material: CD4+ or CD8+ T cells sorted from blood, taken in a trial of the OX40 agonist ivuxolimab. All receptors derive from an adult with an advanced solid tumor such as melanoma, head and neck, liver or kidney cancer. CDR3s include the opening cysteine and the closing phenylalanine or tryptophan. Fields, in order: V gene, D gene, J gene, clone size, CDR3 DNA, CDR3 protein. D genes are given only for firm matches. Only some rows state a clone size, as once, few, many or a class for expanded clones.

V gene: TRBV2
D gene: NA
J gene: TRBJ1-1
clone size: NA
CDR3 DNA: TGTGCCAGCATCCTCCGGACAGCAGACACTGAAGCTTTCTTT
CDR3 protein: CASILRTADTEAFF

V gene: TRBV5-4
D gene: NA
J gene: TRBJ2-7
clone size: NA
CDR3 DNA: TGTGCCAGCAGCTTGAAAGCAGGGTTGTACGAGCAGTACTTC
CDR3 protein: CASSLKAGLYEQYF

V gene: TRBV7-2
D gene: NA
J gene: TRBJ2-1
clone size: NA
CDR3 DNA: TGTGCCTCCGGGGGGCCGGGACGCAATGAGCAGTTCTTC
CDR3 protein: CASGGPGRNEQFF

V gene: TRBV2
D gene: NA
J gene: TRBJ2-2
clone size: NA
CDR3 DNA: TGTGCCAGCAGTGGAGAGGGGTATGACACCGGGGAGCTGTTTTTT
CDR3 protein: CASSGEGYDTGELFF

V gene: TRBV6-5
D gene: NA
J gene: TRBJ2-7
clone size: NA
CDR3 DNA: TGTGCCAGCAGTCGCTCCGGGACAAGCTCCTACGAGCAGTACTTC
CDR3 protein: CASSRSGTSSYEQYF

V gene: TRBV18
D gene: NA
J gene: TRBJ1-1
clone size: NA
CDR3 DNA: TGTGCCAGCTCACCAAAGGACAGGAACACTGAAGCTTTCTTT
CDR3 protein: CASSPKDRNTEAFF

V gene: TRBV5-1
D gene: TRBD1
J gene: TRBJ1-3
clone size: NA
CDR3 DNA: TGCGCCAGCAGCCAAGGACAGGGCACCATATATTTT
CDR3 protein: CASSQGQGTIYF

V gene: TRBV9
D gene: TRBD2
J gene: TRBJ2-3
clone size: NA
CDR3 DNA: TGTGCCAGCAGCGTAGCGGGGGGAGCGGACACAGATACGCAGTATTTT
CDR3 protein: CASSVAGGADTDTQYF

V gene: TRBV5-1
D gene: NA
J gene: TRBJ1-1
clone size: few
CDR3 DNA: TGCGCCAGCAGCTTGGGGGATCAGGTTGAAGCTTTCTTT
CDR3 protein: CASSLGDQVEAFF

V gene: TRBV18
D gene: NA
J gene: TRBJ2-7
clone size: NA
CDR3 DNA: TGTGCCAGCTCACCACCGATGCAGGAAGCAAATCGGGAGCAGTACTTC
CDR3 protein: CASSPPMQEANREQYF

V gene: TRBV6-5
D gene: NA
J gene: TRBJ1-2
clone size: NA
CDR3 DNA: TGTGCCATCAGTACTGGACGGGTCTATGGCTACACCTTC
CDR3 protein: CAISTGRVYGYTF

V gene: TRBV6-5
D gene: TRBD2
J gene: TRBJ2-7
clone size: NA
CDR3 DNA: TGTGCCAGCAGTTACAGGCTAGCGGGGGGCTACGAGCAGTACTTC
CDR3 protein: CASSYRLAGGYEQYF

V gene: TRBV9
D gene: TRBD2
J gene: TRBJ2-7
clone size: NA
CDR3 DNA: TGTGCCAGCAGCCCCCAAGGAAGGGCGGGAGGCTACGAGCAGTACTTC
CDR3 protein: CASSPQGRAGGYEQYF

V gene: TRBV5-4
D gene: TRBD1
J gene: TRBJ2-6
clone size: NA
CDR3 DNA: TGTGCCAGCAGCTTCCGACAGGGGGCATCGAGTGGGGCCAACGTCCTGACTTTC
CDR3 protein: CASSFRQGASSGANVLTF

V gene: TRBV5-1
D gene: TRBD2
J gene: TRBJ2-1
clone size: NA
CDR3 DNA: TGCGCCAGCAAACTTACGGGACTAGACTACAATGAGCAGTTCTTC
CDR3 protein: CASKLTGLDYNEQFF

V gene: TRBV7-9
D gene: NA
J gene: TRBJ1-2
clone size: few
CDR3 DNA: TGTGCCAGCAGCTTAGAACAGGCCTATGGCTACACCTTC
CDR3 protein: CASSLEQAYGYTF

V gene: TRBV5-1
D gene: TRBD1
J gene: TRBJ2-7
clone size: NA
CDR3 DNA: TGCGCCAGCAGCAGAACGGACAGGGACGAGCAGTACTTC
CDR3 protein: CASSRTDRDEQYF

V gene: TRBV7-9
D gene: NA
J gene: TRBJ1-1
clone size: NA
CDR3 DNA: TGTGCCAGCAGCTTTGAACAAAGTGGTAGCACTGAAGCTTTCTTT
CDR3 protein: CASSFEQSGSTEAFF

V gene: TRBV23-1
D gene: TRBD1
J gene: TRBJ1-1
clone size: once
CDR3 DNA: TGCGCCAGCAGAACAGGGGGCAATACTGAAGCTTTCTTT
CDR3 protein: CASRTGGNTEAFF

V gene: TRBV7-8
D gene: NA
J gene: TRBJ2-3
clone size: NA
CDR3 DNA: TGTGCCAGCAGCACAATAGTCGGAGCTGATACGCAGTATTTT
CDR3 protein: CASSTIVGADTQYF

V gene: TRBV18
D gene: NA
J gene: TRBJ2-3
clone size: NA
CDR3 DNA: TGTGCCAGCTCACCAAGGGACGGGGGGCCAGATACGCAGTATTTT
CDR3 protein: CASSPRDGGPDTQYF

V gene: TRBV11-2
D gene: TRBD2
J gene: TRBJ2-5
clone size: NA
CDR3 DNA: TGTGCCAGCAGCTTAGCGTTGGGACTAGCGGGCCAACAAGAGACCCAGTACTTC
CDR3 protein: CASSLALGLAGQQETQYF

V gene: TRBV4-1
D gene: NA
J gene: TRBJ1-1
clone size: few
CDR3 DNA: TGCGCCAGCAGCCAAAGCAGGGTTTACGGCACTGAAGCTTTCTTT
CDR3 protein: CASSQSRVYGTEAFF

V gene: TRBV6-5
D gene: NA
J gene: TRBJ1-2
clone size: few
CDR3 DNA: TGTGCCAGCAGTTCTCGGGGGGCCGGGGGCGGCGATGGCTACACCTTC
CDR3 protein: CASSSRGAGGGDGYTF

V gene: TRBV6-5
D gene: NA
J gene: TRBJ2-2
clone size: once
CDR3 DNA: TGTGCCAGCAGTTATAGTTTGGGACTCCTCGGCGGGGAGCTGTTTTTT
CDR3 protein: CASSYSLGLLGGELFF

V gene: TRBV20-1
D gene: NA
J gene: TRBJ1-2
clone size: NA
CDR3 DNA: TGCAGTGCTAGAGATAAGTTTGGCTACACCTTC
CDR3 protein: CSARDKFGYTF

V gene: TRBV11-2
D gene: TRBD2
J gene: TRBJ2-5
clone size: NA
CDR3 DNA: TGTGCCAGCAGAAGGGGAGGGACTAGCGGGAGCCCAGGAGAGACCCAGTACTTC
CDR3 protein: CASRRGGTSGSPGETQYF

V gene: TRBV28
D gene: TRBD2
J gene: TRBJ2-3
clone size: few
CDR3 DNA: TGTGCCAGCATCGAGGAGGGTAGCGGGACAGATACGCAGTATTTT
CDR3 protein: CASIEEGSGTDTQYF

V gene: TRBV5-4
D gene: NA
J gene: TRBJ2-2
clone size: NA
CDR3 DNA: TGTGCCAGCAGCCAGTACACCGGGGAGCTGTTTTTT
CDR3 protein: CASSQYTGELFF

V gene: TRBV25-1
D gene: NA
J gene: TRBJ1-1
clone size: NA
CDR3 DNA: TGTGCCAGCACCGGGGCGGAGATGAACACTGAAGCTTTCTTT
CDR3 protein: CASTGAEMNTEAFF

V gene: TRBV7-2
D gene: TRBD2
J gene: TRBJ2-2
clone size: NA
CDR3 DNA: TGTGCCAGCACCGCCTGGGGAGGGGACACCGGGGAGCTGTTTTTT
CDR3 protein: CASTAWGGDTGELFF

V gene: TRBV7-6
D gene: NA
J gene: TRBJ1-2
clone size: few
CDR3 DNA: TGTGCCAGCAGCCTCGGACGGACAACAGATGGCTACACCTTC
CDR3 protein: CASSLGRTTDGYTF

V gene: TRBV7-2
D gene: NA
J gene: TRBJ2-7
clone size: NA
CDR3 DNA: TGTGCCAGCAGCCGTTCTAGCCTACAAAAGAAGACATACGAGCAGTACTTC
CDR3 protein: CASSRSSLQKKTYEQYF

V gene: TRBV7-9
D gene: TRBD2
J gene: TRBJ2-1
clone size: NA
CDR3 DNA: TGTGCCAGCAGCTGGACTAGCGGGGGTTACAATGAGCAGTTCTTC
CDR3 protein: CASSWTSGGYNEQFF

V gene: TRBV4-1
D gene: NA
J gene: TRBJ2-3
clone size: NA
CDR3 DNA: TGCGCCAGCAGCCAAGATATCGGGACCCAGAGAACAGATACGCAGTATTTT
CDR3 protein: CASSQDIGTQRTDTQYF

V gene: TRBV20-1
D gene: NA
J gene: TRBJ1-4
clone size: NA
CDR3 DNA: TGCAGTGCCGCGGACGGTGAAAAACTGTTTTTT
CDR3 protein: CSAADGEKLFF

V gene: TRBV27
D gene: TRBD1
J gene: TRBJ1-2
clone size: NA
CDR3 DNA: TGTGCCAGCAGTCCCGGGACAGGGACCCCTGGCTATGGCTACACCTTC
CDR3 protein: CASSPGTGTPGYGYTF

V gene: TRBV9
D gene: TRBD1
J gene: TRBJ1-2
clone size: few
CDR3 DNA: TGTGCCAGCAGCGATAGGACAGGGATGAGTGGCTACACCTTC
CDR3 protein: CASSDRTGMSGYTF

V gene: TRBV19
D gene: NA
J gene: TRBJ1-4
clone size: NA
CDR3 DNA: TGTGCCAGTAAGACCGCTGCAACTAATGAAAAACTGTTTTTT
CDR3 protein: CASKTAATNEKLFF

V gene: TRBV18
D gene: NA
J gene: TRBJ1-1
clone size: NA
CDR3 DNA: TGTGCCAGCTCACCGGACCAGAACACTGAAGCTTTCTTT
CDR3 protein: CASSPDQNTEAFF

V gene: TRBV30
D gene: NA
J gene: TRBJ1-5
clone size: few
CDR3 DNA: TGTGCCTGGAGTGTACAAGGGAGGGGACAGCCCCAGCATTTT
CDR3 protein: CAWSVQGRGQPQHF

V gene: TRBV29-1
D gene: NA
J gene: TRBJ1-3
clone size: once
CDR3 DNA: TGCAGCGTTGAGGCCCAGAGCTCTGGAAACACCATATATTTT
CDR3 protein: CSVEAQSSGNTIYF

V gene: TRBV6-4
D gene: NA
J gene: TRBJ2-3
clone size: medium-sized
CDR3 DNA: TGTGCCAGCAGTGAAGGCACAGATACGCAGTATTTT
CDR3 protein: CASSEGTDTQYF

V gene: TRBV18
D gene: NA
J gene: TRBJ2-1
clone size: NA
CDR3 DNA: TGTGCCAGCTCACCATCCGGCCAGTGGTTGGGCTACAATGAGCAGTTCTTC
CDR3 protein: CASSPSGQWLGYNEQFF

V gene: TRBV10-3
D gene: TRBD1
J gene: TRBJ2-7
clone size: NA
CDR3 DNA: TGTGCCATCAGTGAGTCGGCAGGGGGCTCCTACGAGCAGTACTTC
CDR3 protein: CAISESAGGSYEQYF

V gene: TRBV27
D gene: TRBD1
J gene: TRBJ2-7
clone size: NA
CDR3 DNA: TGTGCCAGCAGTTTCCGGGACAGGGCTTCCGACGAGCAGTACTTC
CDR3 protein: CASSFRDRASDEQYF

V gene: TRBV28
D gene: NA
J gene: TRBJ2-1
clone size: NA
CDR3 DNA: TGTGCCAGCAGGGGGCGGGGCGTGCTCTCCTACAATGAGCAGTTCTTC
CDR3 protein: CASRGRGVLSYNEQFF

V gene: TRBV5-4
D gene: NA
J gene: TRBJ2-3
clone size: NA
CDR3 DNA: TGTGCCAGCAGCTTTTGGGACCTTAATGCAGATACGCAGTATTTT
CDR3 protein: CASSFWDLNADTQYF

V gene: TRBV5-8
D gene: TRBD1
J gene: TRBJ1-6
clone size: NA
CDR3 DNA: TGTGCCAGCAGCGAAGACAGGGGAAATTCACCCCTCCACTTT
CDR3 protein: CASSEDRGNSPLHF

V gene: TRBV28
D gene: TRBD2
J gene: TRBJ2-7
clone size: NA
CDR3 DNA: TGTGCCAGCAGTTTAGGGGGAGGGCCGGACGAGCAGTACTTC
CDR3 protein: CASSLGGGPDEQYF

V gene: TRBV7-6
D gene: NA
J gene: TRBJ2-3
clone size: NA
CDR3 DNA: TGTGCCAGCAGCTTAGATCTAGATACGCAGTATTTT
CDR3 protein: CASSLDLDTQYF

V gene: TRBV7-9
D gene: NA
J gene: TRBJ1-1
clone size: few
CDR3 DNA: TGTGCCAGCAGTTTTGGACAAGACACTGAAGCTTTCTTT
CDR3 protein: CASSFGQDTEAFF